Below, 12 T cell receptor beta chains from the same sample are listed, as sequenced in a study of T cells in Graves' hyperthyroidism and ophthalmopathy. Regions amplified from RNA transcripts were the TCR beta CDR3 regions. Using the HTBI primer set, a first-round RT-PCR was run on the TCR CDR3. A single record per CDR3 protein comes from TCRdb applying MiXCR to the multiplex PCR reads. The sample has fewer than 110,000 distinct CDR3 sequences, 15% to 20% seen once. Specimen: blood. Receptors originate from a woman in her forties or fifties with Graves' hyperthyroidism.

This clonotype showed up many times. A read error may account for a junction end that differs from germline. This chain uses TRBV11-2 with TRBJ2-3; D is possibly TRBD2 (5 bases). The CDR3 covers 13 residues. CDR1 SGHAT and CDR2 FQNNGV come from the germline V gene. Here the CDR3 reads CASNLAFTDTQYF. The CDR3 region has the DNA TGTGCCAGCAACTTAGCGTTCACAGATACGCAGTATTTT.

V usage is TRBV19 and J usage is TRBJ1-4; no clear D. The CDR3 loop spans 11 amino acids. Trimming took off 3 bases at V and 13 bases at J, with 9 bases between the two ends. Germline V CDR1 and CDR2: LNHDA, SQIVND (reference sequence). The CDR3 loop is CASSIEGRLFF. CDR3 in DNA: TGTGCCAGTAGTATCGAAGGGAGACTGTTTTTT.

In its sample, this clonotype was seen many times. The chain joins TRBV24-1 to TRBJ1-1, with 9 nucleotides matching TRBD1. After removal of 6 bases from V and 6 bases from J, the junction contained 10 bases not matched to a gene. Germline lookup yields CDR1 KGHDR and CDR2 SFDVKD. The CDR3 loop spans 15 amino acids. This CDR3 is CATSSGGQGVPEAFF. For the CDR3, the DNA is TGTGCCACCAGTTCGGGGGGACAGGGTGTTCCTGAAGCTTTCTTT.

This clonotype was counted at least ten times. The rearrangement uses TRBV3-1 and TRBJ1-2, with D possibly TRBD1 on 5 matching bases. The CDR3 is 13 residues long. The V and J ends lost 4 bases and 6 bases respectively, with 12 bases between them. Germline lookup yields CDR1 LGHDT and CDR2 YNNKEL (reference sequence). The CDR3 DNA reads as TGTGCCAGCAGCCCCGCCGGGACGGATGGCTACACCTTC. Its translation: CASSPAGTDGYTF.

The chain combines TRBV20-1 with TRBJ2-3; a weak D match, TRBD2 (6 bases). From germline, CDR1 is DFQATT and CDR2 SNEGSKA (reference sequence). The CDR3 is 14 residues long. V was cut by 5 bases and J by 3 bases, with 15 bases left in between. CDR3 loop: CSAPALAATDTQYF. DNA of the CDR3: TGCAGTGCTCCGGCCTTAGCGGCAACAGATACGCAGTATTTT.

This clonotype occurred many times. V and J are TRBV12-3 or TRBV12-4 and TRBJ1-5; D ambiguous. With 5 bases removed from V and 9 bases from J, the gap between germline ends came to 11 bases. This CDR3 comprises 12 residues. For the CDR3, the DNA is TGTGCCAGCAGTATAAACAGATCGCCCCAGCATTTT. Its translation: CASSINRSPQHF.

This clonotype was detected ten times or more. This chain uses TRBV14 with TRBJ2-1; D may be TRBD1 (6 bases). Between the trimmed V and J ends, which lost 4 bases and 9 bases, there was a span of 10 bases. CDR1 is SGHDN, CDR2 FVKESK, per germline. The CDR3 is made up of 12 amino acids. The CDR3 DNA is TGTGCCAGCAGCCCGACAGGTAGTGAGCAGTTCTTC. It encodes CASSPTGSEQFF.

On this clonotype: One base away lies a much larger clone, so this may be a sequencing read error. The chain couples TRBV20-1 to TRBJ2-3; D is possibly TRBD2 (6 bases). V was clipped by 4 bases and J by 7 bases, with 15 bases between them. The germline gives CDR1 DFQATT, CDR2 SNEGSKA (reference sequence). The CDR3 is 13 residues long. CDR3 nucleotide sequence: TGCAGTGCTATGGATGGCGGGATGTATACGCAGTATTTT. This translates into CSAMDGGMYTQYF.

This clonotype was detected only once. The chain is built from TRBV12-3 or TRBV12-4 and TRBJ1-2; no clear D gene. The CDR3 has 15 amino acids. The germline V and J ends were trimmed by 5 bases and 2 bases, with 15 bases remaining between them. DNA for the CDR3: TGTGCCAGCAGTGCCGGGCCCGAGAGGAACTATGGCTACACCTTC. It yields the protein CASSAGPERNYGYTF.

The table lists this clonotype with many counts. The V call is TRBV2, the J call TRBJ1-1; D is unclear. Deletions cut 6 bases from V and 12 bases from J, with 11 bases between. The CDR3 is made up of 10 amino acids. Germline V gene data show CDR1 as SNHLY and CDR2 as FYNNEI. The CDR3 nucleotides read TGTGCCAGCAGGGAGGTTCTGACTTTCTTT. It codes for CASREVLTFF.

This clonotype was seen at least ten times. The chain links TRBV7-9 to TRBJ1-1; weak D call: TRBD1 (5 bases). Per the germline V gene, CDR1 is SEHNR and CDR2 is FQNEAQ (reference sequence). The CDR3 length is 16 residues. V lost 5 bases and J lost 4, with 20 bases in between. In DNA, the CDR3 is TGTGCCAGCAGCACCTCCTTACGGGGCAAGGGCACTGAAGCTTTCTTT. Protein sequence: CASSTSLRGKGTEAFF.

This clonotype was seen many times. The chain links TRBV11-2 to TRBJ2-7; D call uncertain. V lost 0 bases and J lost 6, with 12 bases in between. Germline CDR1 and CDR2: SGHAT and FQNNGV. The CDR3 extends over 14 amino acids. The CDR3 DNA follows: TGTGCCAGCAGCTTAGATAGACGGTATGGCGAGCAGTACTTC. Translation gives CASSLDRRYGEQYF.